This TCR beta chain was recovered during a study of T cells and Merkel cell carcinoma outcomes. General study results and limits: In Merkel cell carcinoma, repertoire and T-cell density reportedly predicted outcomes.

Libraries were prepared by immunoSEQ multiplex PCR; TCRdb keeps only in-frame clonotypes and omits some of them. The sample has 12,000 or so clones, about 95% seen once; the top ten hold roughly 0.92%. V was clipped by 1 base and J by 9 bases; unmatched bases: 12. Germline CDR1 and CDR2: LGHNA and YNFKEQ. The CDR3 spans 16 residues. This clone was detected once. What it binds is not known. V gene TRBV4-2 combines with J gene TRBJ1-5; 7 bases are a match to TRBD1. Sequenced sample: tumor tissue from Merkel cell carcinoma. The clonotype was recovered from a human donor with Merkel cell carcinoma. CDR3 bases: TGTGCCAGCAGCCAAGGGACAGGAAGGGGTCAGGGGCCCCAGCATTTT. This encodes CASSQGTGRGQGPQHF.